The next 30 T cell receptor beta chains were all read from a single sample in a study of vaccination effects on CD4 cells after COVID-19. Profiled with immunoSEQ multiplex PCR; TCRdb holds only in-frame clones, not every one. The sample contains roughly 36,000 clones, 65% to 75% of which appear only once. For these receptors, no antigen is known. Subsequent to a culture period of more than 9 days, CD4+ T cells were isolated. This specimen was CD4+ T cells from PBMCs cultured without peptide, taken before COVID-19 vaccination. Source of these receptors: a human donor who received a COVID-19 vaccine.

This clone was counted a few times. The CDR3 loop is CASSFGSATDTQYF. The CDR3 bases are TGCGCCAGCAGCTTCGGCTCCGCCACAGATACGCAGTATTTT. The chain links TRBV5-1 to TRBJ2-3; no clear D. V was pared by 2 bases and J by 2 bases, with 9 bases between. CDR1 and CDR2 (germline): SGHRS, YFSETQ. The CDR3 extends over 14 amino acids.

CDR3 sequence reads: CASSPPSDRGRLFGDTQYF. DNA of the CDR3: TGTGCCAGCTCACCACCGAGTGACAGGGGAAGATTATTTGGGGATACGCAGTATTTT. This chain connects TRBV18 to TRBJ2-3, with 8 bases fitting TRBD1. Germline-derived CDR1 and CDR2 are KGHSH and LQKENI. Trimming took 0 bases from V and 6 from J; bases not matched to a gene: 17. This CDR3 has 19 amino acids. The full variable domain, in which reference TRBV18 and TRBJ2-3 provide the parts outside the CDR3, is NAGVMQNPRHLVRRRGQEARLRCSPMKGHSHVYWYRQLPEEGLKFMVYLQKENIIDESGMPKERFSAEFPKEGPSILRIQQVVRGDSAAYFCASSPPSDRGRLFGDTQYFGPGTRLTVL.

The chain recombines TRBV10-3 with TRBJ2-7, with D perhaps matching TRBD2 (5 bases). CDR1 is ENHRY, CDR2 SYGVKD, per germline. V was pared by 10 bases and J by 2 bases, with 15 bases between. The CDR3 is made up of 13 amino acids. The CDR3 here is CATAGPLTYEQYF. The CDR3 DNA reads TGTGCCACCGCGGGCCCCCTAACCTACGAGCAGTACTTC.

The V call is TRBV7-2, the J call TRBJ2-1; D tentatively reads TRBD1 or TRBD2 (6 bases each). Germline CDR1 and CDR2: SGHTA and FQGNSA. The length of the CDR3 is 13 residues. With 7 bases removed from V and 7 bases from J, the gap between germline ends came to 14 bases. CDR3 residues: CASTGGGSNEQFF. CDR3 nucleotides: TGTGCCAGCACCGGAGGGGGATCGAATGAGCAGTTCTTC.

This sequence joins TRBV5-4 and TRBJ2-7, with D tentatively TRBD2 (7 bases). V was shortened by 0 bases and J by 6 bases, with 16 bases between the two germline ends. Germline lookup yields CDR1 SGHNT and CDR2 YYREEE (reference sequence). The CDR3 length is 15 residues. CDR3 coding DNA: TGTGCCAGCAGCTTGGGGGGGGGCTCTCTCTTCGAGCAGTACTTC. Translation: CASSLGGGSLFEQYF.

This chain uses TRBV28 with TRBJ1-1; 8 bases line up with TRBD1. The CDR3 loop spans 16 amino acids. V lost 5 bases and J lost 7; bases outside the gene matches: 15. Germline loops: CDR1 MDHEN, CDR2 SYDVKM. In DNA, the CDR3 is TGTGCCAGCAGTCCGGACAGGGACAGAAAACAAGTTGAAGCTTTCTTT. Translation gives CASSPDRDRKQVEAFF.

The CDR3 nucleotides read TGTGCCAGCAGCTTATTAAGTGTGGGGGAGAACACTGAAGCTTTCTTT. It translates to CASSLLSVGENTEAFF. This chain connects TRBV7-2 to TRBJ1-1; maybe TRBD1 (5 bases). Trimming shortened V by 2 bases and J by 1 base, and 14 bases separated the two germline ends. From germline, CDR1 is SGHTA and CDR2 FQGNSA. The CDR3 length is 16 residues. Using reference TRBV7-2 and TRBJ1-1 for the parts outside the CDR3, the full variable domain is GAGVSQSPSNKVTEKGKDVELRCDPISGHTALYWYRQSLGQGLEFLIYFQGNSAPDKSGLPSDRFSAERTGGSVSTLTIQRTQQEDSAVYLCASSLLSVGENTEAFFGQGTRLTVV.

CDR3 in amino acids: CASRQPPTDTQYF. The CDR3 DNA reads TGTGCCAGCAGACAACCCCCCACAGATACGCAGTATTTT. This rearrangement joins TRBV11-2 to TRBJ2-3; D uncertain. The V gene lost 6 bases and the J gene lost 2 bases, with 9 bases spanning the gap. Germline CDR1 reads SGHAT; CDR2 reads FQNNGV. The CDR3 contains 13 residues.

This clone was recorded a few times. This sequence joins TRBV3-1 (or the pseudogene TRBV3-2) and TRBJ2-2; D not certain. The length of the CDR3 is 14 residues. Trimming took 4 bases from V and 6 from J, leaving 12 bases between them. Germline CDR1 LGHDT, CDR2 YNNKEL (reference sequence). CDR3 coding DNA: TGTGCCAGCAGCCCCCATCGGATCTCCGGGGAGCTGTTTTTT. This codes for CASSPHRISGELFF.

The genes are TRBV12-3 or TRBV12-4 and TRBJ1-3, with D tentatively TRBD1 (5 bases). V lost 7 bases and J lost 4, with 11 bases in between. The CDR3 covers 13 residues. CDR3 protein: CASNIWGGNTIYF. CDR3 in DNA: TGTGCCAGCAATATCTGGGGGGGAAACACCATATATTTT.

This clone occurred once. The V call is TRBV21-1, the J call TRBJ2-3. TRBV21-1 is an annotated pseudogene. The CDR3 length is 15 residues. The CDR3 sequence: CATLPTPRATDTQYF. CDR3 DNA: TGTGCCACCTTACCCACCCCCCGGGCCACAGATACGCAGTATTTT.

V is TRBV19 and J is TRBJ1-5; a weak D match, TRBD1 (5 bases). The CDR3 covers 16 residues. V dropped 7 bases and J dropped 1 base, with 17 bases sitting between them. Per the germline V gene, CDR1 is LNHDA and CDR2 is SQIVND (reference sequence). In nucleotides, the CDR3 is TGTGCCAGTACCCGATTAACAGGAACCAGCAATCAGCCCCAGCATTTT. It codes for CASTRLTGTSNQPQHF.

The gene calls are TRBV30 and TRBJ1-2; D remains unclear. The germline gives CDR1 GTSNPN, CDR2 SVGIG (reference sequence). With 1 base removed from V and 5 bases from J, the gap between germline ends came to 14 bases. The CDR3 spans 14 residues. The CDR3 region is CAWSEDFGEYGYTF. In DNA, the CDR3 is TGTGCCTGGAGTGAGGATTTTGGAGAATATGGCTACACCTTC.

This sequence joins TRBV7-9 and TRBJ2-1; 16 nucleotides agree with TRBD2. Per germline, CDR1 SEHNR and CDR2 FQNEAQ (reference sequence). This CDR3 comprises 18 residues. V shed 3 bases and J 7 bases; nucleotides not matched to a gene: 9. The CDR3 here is CASSLGTSGRVWGNEQFF. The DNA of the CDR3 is TGTGCCAGCAGCTTGGGGACTAGCGGGAGGGTCTGGGGGAATGAGCAGTTCTTC.

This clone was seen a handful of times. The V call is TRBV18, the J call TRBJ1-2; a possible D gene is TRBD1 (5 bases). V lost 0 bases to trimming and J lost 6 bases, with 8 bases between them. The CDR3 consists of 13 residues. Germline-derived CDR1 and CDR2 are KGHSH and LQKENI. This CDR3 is CASSPPGRDGYTF. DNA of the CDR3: TGTGCCAGCTCACCACCGGGCAGGGATGGCTACACCTTC.

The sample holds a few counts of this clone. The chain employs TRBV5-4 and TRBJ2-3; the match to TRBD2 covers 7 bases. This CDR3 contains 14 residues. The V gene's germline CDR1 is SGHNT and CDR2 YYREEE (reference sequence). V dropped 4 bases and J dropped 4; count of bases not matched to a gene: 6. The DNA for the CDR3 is TGTGCCAGCAGCCCAGGGACTAAACCAGATACGCAGTATTTT. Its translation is CASSPGTKPDTQYF.

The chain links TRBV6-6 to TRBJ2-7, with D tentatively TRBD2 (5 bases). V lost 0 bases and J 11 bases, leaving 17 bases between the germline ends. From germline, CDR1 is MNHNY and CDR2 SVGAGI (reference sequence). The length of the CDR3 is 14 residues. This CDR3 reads CASSYSNFEGTKYF. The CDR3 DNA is TGTGCCAGCAGTTACTCGAATTTCGAGGGAACAAAGTACTTC.

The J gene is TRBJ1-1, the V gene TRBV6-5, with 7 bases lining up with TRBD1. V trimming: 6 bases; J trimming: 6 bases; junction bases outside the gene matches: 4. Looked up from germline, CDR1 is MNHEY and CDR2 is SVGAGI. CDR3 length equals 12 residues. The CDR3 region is CASRGTVAEAFF. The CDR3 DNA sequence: TGTGCCAGCAGGGGGACAGTCGCTGAAGCTTTCTTT.

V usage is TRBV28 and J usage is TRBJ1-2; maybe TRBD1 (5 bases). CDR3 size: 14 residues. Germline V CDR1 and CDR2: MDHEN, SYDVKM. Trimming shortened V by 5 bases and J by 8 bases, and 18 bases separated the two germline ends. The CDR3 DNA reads TGTGCCAGCAGTCCCCGTGGGGGAATGGGCGGCTACACCTTC. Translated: CASSPRGGMGGYTF.

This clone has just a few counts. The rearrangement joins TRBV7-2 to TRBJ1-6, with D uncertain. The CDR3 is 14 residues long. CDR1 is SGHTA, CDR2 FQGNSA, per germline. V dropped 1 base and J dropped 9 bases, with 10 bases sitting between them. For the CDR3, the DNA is TGTGCCAGCAGCTTAGGGCCCGGCGGTTCACCCCTCCACTTT. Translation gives CASSLGPGGSPLHF. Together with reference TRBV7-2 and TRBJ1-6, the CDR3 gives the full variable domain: GAGVSQSPSNKVTEKGKDVELRCDPISGHTALYWYRQSLGQGLEFLIYFQGNSAPDKSGLPSDRFSAERTGGSVSTLTIQRTQQEDSAVYLCASSLGPGGSPLHFGNGTRLTVT.

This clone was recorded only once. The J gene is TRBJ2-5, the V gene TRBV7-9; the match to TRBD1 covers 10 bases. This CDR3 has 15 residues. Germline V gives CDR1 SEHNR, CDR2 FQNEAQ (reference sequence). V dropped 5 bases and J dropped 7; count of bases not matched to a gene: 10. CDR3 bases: TGTGCCAGCAGCCGGAATGTCGGGACAGGGGCGACCCAGTACTTC. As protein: CASSRNVGTGATQYF.

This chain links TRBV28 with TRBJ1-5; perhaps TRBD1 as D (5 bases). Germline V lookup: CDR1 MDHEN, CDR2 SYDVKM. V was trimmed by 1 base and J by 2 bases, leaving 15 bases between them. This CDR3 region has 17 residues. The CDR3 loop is CASSLSTGVVGNQPQHF. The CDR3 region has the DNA TGTGCCAGCAGTTTATCCACAGGAGTAGTGGGCAATCAGCCCCAGCATTTT.

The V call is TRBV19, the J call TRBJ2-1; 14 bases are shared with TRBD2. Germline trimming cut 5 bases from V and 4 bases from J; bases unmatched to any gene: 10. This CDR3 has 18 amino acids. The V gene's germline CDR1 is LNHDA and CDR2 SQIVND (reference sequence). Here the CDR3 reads CASSSPRGLAGVYNEQFF. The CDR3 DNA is TGTGCCAGTAGTTCCCCCCGGGGACTAGCGGGAGTATACAATGAGCAGTTCTTC.

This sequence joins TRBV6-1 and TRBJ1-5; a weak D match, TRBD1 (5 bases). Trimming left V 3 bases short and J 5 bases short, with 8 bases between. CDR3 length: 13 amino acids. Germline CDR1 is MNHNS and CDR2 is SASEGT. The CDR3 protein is CASSEGRDQPQHF. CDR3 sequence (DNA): TGTGCCAGCAGTGAGGGACGAGATCAGCCCCAGCATTTT.

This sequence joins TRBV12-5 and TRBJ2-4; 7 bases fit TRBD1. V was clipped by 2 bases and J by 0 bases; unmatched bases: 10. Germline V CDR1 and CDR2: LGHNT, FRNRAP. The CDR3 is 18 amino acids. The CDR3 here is CASGLWAGGSLAKNIQYF. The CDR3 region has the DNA TGTGCTAGTGGTTTGTGGGCAGGGGGAAGTCTAGCCAAAAACATTCAGTACTTC.

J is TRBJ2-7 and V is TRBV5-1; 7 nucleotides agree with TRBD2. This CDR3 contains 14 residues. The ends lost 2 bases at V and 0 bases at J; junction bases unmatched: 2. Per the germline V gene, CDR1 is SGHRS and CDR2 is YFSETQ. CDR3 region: CASSFGGSSYEQYF. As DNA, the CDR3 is TGCGCCAGCAGCTTCGGGGGGAGCTCCTACGAGCAGTACTTC.

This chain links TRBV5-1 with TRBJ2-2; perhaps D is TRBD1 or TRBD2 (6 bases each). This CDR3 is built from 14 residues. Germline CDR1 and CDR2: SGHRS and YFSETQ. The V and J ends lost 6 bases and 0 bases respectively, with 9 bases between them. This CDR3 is CASKGGTNTGELFF. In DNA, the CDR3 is TGCGCCAGCAAAGGGGGGACGAACACCGGGGAGCTGTTTTTT.

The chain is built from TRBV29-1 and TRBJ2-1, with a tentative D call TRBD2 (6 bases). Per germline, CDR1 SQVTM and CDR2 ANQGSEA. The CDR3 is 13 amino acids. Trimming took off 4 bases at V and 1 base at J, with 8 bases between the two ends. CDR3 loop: CSVARGSYNEQFF. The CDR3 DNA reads TGCAGCGTTGCACGGGGGTCCTACAATGAGCAGTTCTTC.

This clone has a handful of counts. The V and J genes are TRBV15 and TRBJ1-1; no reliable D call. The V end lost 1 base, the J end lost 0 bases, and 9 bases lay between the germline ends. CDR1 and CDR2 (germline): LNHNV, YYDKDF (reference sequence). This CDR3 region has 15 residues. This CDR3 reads CATSRARRMNTEAFF. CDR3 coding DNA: TGTGCCACCAGCAGAGCTCGGCGGATGAACACTGAAGCTTTCTTT.

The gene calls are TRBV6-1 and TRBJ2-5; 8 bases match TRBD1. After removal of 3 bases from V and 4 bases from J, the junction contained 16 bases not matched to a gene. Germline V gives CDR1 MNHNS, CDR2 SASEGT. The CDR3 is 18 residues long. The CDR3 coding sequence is TGTGCCAGCAGTGATGGGGGTATGGCAGGGGGCTTTCGAGAGACCCAGTACTTC. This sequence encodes CASSDGGMAGGFRETQYF.